This T cell receptor (beta chain) was sequenced for a study of T cell responses to AZD1222 COVID-19 vaccine. Study as a whole: Second doses that came at about 4 or about 12 weeks were put together. Findings and caveats of the study: Nearly half of unique spike-specific TCRs reportedly avoided B.1.351 and B.1.1.7 mutated regions.

Method: immunoSEQ multiplex PCR; TCRdb's copy keeps in-frame clones and lacks some. The sample comprises 150,000 to 200,000 clones, around 93% of which are singletons, and 7.5% to 9.5% rests with the top ten. This clone was seen once. The antigen remains undetermined. The V end lost 1 base, the J end lost 1 base, and 14 bases lay between the germline ends. The CDR3 runs 16 residues. The V gene's germline CDR1 is SGHRS and CDR2 YFSETQ. This clonotype was sampled from an adult in good health. The chain is built from TRBV5-1 and TRBJ1-1; D possibly corresponds to TRBD1 (5 bases). The source material was peripheral blood, sampled on day 0 of AZD1222 vaccination. The CDR3 reads CASSLSPRGSNTEAFF. CDR3 in DNA: TGCGCCAGCAGCTTGAGCCCGCGGGGGTCGAACACTGAAGCTTTCTTT.